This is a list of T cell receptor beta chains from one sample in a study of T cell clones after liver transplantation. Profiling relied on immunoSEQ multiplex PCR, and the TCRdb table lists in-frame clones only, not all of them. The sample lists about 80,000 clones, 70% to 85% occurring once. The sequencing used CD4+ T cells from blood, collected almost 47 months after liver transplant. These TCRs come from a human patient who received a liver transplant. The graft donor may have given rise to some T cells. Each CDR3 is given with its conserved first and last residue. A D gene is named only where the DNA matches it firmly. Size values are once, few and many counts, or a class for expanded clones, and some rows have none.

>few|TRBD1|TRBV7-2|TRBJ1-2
TGTGCCAGCACCCTTACAGGGGCTGAAGGCTACACCTTC
CASTLTGAEGYTF
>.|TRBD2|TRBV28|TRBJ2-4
TGTGCCAGTAGCGGGAGGGCCCCCGGGGCCAAAAACATTCAGTACTTC
CASSGRAPGAKNIQYF
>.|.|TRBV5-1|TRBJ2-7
TGCGCCAGCAGCTTAACCCTAGACCAGACCTACGAGCAGTACTTC
CASSLTLDQTYEQYF
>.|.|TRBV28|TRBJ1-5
TGTGCCAGCAGTTTGGGCGGCTACAATCAGCCCCAGCATTTT
CASSLGGYNQPQHF
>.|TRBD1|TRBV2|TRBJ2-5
TGTGCCAGCAGGCCCGGACAGGGAGACGGAGAGACCCAGTACTTC
CASRPGQGDGETQYF
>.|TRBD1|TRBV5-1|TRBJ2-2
TGCGCCAGCAGCTCCTGGACAGGGGGCTTGGGGGAGCTGTTTTTT
CASSSWTGGLGELFF
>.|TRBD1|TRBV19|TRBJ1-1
TGTGCCTCGTACCCCGGGAGGGGGCGGGGAACTGAAGCTTTCTTT
CASYPGRGRGTEAFF
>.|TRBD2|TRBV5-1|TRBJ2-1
TGCGCCAGCAGCTGGACTAGCGAATACAATGAGCAGTTCTTC
CASSWTSEYNEQFF
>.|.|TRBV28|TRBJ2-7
TGTGCCAGCAGTCTTCCGACGGGCGAGCAGTACTTC
CASSLPTGEQYF
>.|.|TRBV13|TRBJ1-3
TGTGCCAGCAGCTTATGGAGGGCCAGATGGGACACCATATATTTT
CASSLWRARWDTIYF
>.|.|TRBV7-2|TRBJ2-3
TGTGCCAGCAGCTTAGGGGGGCTCCCCGGGACAGATACGCAGTATTTT
CASSLGGLPGTDTQYF
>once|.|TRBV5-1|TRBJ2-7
TGCGCCAGCAGCCAAGGGTTCAACTACGAGCAGTACTTC
CASSQGFNYEQYF
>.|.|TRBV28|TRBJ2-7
TGTGCCAGCAATAGACTCCACTACGAGCAGTACTTC
CASNRLHYEQYF
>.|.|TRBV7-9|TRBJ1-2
TGTGCCAGCAGCTCATCCAGGTACACCTTC
CASSSSRYTF
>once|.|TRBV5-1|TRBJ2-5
TGCGCCAGCAGCTTAAGGCAAGAGACCCAGTACTTC
CASSLRQETQYF
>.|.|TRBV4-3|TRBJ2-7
TGCGCCAGCAGCCAAGAAGATTCTAGCGAGCAGTACTTC
CASSQEDSSEQYF
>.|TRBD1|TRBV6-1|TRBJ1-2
TGTGCCAGCAGTGAACCGGGACAGGGGCTTGACTACACCTTC
CASSEPGQGLDYTF
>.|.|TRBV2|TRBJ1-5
TGTGCCAGCAGCCGACAGGAGAGCAATCAGCCCCAGCATTTT
CASSRQESNQPQHF
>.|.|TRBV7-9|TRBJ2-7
TGTGCCAGCAGCTTAGCGCTCGAAGCCCCCGTACTGTACTTC
CASSLALEAPVLYF
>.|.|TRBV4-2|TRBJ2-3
TGTGCCAGCAGCCAAGATCTAGGTGTAAACACAGATACGCAGTATTTT
CASSQDLGVNTDTQYF
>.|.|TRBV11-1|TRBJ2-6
TGTGCCAGCAGCTTAGCAGGGAAAGGGGCCAACGTCCTGACTTTC
CASSLAGKGANVLTF
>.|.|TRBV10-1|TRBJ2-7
TGCGCCAGCAGTGACCACGAGCAGTACTTC
CASSDHEQYF
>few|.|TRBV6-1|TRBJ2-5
TGTGCCAGCAGCCGAAGGGGGAGGGAGGAAGAGACCCAGTACTTC
CASSRRGREEETQYF
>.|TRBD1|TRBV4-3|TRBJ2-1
TGCGCCAGCAGCCCCAGGGGGATAGCCGAGCCCTCGAATGAGCAGTTCTTC
CASSPRGIAEPSNEQFF
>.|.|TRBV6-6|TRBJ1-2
TGTGCCAGCAGTTCGACAGGCCTAGGCTACACCTTC
CASSSTGLGYTF
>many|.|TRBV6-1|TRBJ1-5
TGTGCCAGCAGTGAAGCGGGGAGTTATAGCAATCAGCCCCAGCATTTT
CASSEAGSYSNQPQHF
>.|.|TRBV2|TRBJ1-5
TGTGCCAGCAGTCCTGAGCGGGGTAATCAGCCCCAGCATTTT
CASSPERGNQPQHF
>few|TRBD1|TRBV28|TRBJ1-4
TGTGCCAGCAGTCCGCTAGGTGGGACAGGGGGCGACAAACTGTTTTTT
CASSPLGGTGGDKLFF
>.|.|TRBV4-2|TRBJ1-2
TGTGCCAGCAGCCCAAGCGGTATAACTAGCTATGGCTACACCTTC
CASSPSGITSYGYTF
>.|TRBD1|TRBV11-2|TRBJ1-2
TGTGCCAGCAGCTGGGACAGAACACCTAACTATGGCTACACCTTC
CASSWDRTPNYGYTF
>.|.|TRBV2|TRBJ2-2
TGTGCCAGCAGCGTATCGGACGCCGGGGAGCTGTTTTTT
CASSVSDAGELFF
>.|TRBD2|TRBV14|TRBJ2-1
TGTGCCAGCAGCCAAGGCCCATGGGGCGGGACTAGCGATCTGAACTACAATGAGCAGTTCTTC
CASSQGPWGGTSDLNYNEQFF
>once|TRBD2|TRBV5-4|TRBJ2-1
TGTGCCAGCAGCCTTGGACTAGCGGGGGAGCAGTTCTTC
CASSLGLAGEQFF
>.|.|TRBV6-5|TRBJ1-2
TGTGCCGGTCGGGGGGGACTAAACTATGGCTACACCTTC
CAGRGGLNYGYTF
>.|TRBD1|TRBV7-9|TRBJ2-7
TGTGCCAGCAGGCGCGGACAGGCGACCGAGCAGTACTTC
CASRRGQATEQYF
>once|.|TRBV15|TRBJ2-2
TGTGCCACCAGCAGCATCGGCGGCGGTGGGGTTGTTTTT
CATSSIGGGGVVF
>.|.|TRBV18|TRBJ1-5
TGTGCCAGCTCACCAACCGGGACGGATAATCAGCCCCAGCATTTT
CASSPTGTDNQPQHF
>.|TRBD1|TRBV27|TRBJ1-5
TGTGCCAGCAGTACCTCGGACAGGAGAGGTCAGCCCCAGCATTTT
CASSTSDRRGQPQHF
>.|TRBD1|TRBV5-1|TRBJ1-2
TGCGCCAGCAGCCCGGGACAGGCCTGGGGGGTCTATGGCTACACCTTC
CASSPGQAWGVYGYTF
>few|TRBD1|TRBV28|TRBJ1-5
TGTGCCAGCAGTTTGGGACAGGGAAGAGGCCAGCCCCAGCATTTT
CASSLGQGRGQPQHF
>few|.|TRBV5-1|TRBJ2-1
TGCGCCAGCAGCTCCGGGACGACCTACAATGAGCAGTTCTTC
CASSSGTTYNEQFF
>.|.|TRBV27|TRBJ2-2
TGTGCCAGCAGTTTTTTCACCCCCGGACATTCGAACACCGGGGAGCTGTTTTTT
CASSFFTPGHSNTGELFF
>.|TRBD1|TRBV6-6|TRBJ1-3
TGTGCCAGCAGCCGACAGGGATCAGGAAACACCATATATTTT
CASSRQGSGNTIYF
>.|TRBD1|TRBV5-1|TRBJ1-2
TGCGCCAGCAGCGCGGACAGGGGGCGCGGAGACTATGGCTACACCTTC
CASSADRGRGDYGYTF
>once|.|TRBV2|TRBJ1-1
TGTGCCAGCAGTGAAGAAAGGGCCGCGGCTTTCTTT
CASSEERAAAFF
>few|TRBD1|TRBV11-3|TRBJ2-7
TGTGCCAGCAGCTCTAGACAGGGGACCAGGGACGAGCAGTACTTC
CASSSRQGTRDEQYF
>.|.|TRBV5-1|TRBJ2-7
TGCGCCAGCAGCTTTGAGGGATTGTACGAGCAGTACTTC
CASSFEGLYEQYF
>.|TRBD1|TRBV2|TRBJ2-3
TGTGCCAGCAGCTACCGGACAGGATTTAGCACAGATACGCAGTATTTT
CASSYRTGFSTDTQYF
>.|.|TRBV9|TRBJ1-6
TGTGCCAGCAGCGTGGGACTGATTAATTCACCCCTCCACTTT
CASSVGLINSPLHF
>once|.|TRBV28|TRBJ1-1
TGTGCCAGCATCACGGGAGGGTACGGGAACACTGAAGCTTTCTTT
CASITGGYGNTEAFF
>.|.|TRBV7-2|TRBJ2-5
TGTGCCAGCAGCTTAAGCCTAGGGGAGACCCAGTACTTC
CASSLSLGETQYF
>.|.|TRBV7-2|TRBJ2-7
TGTGCCAGCAGCCACAGGACGGGTGGAGAGCAGTACTTC
CASSHRTGGEQYF